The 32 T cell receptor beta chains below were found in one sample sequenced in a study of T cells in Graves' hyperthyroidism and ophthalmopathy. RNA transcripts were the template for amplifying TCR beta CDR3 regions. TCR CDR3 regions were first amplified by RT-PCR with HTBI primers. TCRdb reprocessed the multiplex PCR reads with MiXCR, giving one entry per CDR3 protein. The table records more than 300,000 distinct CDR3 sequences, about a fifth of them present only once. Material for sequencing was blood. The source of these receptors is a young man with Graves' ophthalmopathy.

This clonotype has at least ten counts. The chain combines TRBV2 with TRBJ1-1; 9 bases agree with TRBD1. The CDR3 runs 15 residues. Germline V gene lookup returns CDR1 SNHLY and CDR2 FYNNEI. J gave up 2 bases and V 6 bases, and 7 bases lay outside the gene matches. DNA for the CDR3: TGTGCCAGCAGAGATCCGGGACAGGGAAACACTGAAGCTTTCTTT. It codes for CASRDPGQGNTEAFF. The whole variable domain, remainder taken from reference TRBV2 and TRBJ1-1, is EPEVTQTPSHQVTQMGQEVILRCVPISNHLYFYWYRQILGQKVEFLVSFYNNEISEKSEIFDDQFSVERPDGSNFTLKIRSTKLEDSAMYFCASRDPGQGNTEAFFGQGTRLTVV.

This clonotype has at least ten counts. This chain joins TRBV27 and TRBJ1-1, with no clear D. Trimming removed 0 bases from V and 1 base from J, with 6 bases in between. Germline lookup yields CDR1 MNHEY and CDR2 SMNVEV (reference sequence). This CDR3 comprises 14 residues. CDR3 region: CASSLSIGNTEAFF. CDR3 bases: TGTGCCAGCAGTTTATCGATAGGGAACACTGAAGCTTTCTTT.

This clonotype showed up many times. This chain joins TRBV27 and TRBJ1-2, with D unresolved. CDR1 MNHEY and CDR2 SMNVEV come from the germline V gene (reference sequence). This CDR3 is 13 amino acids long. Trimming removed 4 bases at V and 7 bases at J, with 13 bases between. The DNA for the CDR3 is TGTGCCAGCAGTTATAGAGGCAGTTCTGGCTACACCTTC. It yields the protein CASSYRGSSGYTF.

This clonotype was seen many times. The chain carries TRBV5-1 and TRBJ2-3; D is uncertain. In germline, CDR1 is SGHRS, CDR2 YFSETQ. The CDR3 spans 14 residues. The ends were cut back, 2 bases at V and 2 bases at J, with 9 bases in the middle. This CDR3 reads CASSLRSNTDTQYF. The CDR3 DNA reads TGCGCCAGCAGCTTAAGATCCAACACAGATACGCAGTATTTT.

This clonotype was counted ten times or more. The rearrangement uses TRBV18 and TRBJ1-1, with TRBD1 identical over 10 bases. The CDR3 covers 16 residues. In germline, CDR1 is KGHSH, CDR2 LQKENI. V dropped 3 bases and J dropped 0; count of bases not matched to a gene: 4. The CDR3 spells CASSPLTGGMNTEAFF. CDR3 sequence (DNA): TGTGCCAGCTCACCTTTGACAGGGGGCATGAACACTGAAGCTTTCTTT.

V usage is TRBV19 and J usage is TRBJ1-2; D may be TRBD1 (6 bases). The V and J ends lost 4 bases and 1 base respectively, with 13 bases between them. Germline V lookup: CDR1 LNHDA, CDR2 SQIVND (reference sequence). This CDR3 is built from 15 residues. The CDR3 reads CASSTVDSYNYGYTF. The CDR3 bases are TGTGCCAGTAGTACGGTGGACAGCTATAACTATGGCTACACCTTC.

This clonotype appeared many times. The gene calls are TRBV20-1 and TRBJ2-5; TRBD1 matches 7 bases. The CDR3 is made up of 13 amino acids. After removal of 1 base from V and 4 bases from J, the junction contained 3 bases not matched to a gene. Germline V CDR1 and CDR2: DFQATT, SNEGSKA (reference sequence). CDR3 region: CSARARGPETQYF. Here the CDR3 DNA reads TGCAGTGCTAGAGCTAGGGGGCCAGAGACCCAGTACTTC.

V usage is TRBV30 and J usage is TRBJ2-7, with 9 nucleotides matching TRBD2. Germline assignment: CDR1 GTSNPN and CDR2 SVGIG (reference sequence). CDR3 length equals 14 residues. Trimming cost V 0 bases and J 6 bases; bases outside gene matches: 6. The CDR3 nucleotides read TGTGCCTGGAGTGTCGGGACTAGCTCTGGCGAGCAGTACTTC. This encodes CAWSVGTSSGEQYF.

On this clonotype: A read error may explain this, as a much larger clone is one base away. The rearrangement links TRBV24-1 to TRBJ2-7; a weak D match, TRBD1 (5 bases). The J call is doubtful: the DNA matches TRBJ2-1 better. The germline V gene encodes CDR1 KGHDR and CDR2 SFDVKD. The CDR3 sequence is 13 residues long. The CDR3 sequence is CATSGGTSYEQFF. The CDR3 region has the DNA TGTGCCACCAGTGGGGGCACCTCCTACGAGCAGTTCTTC.

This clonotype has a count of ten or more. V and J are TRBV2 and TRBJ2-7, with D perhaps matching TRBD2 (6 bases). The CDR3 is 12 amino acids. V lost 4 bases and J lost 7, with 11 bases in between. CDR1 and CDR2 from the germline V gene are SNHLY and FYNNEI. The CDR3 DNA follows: TGTGCCAGCAGTGGGGACTCAGGGGAGCAGTACTTC. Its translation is CASSGDSGEQYF.

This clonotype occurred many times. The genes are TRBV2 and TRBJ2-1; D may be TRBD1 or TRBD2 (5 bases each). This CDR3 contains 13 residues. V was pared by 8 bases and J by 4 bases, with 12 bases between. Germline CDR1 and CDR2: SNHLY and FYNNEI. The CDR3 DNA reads TGTGCCAGCCATCCGGGACCATACAATGAGCAGTTCTTC. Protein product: CASHPGPYNEQFF.

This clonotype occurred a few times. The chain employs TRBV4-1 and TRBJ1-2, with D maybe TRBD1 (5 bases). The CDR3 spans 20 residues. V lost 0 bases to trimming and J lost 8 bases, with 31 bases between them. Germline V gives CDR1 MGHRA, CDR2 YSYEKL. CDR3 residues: CASSQDNSFTGAPNGGGYTF. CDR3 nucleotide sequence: TGCGCCAGCAGCCAAGATAATTCGTTCACAGGAGCCCCAAATGGTGGAGGCTACACCTTC.

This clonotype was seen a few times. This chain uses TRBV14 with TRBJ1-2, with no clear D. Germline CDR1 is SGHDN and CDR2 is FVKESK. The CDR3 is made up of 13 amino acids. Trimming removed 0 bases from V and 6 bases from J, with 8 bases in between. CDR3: CASSQDRDHGYTF. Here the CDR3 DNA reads TGTGCCAGCAGCCAAGATCGCGATCATGGCTACACCTTC.

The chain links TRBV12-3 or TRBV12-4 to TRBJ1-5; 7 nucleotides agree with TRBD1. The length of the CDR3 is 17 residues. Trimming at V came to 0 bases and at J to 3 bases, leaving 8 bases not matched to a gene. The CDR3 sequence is CASSLARTGTVNQPQHF. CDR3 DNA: TGTGCCAGCAGTTTAGCTCGAACCGGGACAGTCAATCAGCCCCAGCATTTT.

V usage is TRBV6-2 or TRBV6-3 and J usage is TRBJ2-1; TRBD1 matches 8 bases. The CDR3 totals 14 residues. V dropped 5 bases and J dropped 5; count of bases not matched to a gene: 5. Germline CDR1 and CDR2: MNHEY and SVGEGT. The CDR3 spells CASSGPTGDNEQFF. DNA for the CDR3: TGTGCCAGCAGTGGCCCGACAGGGGACAATGAGCAGTTCTTC.

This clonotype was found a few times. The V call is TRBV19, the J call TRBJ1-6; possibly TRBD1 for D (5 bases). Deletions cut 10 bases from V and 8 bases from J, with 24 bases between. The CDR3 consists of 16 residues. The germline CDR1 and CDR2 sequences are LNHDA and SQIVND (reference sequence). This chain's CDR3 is CATGSLKLGDHSPLHF. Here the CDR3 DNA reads TGTGCCACTGGGAGCCTAAAGCTGGGGGATCATTCACCCCTCCACTTT.

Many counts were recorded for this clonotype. This chain's CDR3 is CATSSVGPSPTYEQYF. CDR3 nucleotides: TGTGCCACCAGCAGCGTGGGGCCATCCCCAACCTACGAGCAGTACTTC. This chain joins TRBV15 and TRBJ2-7, with a possible D match to TRBD1 (5 bases). V lost 3 bases to trimming and J lost 2 bases, with 17 bases between them. CDR1 is LNHNV and CDR2 is YYDKDF in the germline V gene (reference sequence). The CDR3 consists of 16 residues.

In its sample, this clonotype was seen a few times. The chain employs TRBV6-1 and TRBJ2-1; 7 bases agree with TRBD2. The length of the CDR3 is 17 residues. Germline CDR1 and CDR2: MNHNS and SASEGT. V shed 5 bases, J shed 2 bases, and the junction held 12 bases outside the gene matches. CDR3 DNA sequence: TGTGCCAGCAGTAACCTGGGCGGGGGTTTCACCTACAATGAGCAGTTCTTC. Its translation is CASSNLGGGFTYNEQFF.

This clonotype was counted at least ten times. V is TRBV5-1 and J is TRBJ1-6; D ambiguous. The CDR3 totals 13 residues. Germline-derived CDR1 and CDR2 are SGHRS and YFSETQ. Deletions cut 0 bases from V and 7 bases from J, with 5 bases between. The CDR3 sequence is CASSLGENSPLHF. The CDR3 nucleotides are TGCGCCAGCAGCTTGGGGGAAAATTCACCCCTCCACTTT.

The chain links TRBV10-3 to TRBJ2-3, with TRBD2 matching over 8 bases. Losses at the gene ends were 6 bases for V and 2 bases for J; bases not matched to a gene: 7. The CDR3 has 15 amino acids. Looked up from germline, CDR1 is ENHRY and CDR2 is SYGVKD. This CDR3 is CAIRAGGSFTDTQYF. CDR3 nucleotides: TGTGCCATCAGGGCGGGGGGCTCCTTCACAGATACGCAGTATTTT.

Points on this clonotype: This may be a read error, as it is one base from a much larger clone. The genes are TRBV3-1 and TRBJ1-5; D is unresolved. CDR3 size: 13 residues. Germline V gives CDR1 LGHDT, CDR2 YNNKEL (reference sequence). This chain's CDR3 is CAGSLRRLGPQHF. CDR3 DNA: TGTGCCGGCAGCCTCAGACGGCTCGGGCCCCAGCATTTT.

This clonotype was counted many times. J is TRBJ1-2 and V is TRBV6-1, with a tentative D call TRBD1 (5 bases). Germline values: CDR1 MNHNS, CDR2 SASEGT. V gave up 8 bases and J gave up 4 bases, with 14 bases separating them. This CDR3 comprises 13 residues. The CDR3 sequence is CASGIQGFYGYTF. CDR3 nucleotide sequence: TGTGCCAGCGGGATTCAGGGATTCTATGGCTACACCTTC.

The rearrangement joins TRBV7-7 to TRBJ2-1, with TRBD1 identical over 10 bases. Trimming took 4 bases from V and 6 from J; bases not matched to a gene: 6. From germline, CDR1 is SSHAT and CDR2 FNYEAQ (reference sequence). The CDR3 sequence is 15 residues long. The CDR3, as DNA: TGTGCCAGCAGCTCAGGACAGGGGGTCGGCAATGAGCAGTTCTTC. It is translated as CASSSGQGVGNEQFF.

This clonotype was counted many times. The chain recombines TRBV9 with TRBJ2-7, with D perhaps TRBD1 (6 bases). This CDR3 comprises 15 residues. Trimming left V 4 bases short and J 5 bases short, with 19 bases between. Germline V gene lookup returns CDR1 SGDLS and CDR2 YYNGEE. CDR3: CASSPLQGGADEQYF. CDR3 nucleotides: TGTGCCAGCAGCCCCCTACAGGGTGGAGCGGACGAGCAGTACTTC.

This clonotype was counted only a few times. The CDR3 DNA is TGTGCCAGCAGCTTAGGGGACAGGGAGAACGAGCAGTACTTC. Its protein is CASSLGDRENEQYF. The chain uses TRBV7-8 and TRBJ2-7; 9 nucleotides align to TRBD1. The J segment lost 5 bases and the V segment lost 1 base, leaving 3 bases of the junction unmatched. This CDR3 is 14 amino acids long. Germline assignment: CDR1 SGHVS and CDR2 FQNEAQ.

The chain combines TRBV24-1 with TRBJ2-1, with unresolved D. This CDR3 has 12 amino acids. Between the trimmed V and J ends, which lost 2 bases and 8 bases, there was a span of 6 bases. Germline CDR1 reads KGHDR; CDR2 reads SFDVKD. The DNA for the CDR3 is TGTGCCACCAGTGATTCTACTGATGAGCAGTTCTTC. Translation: CATSDSTDEQFF.

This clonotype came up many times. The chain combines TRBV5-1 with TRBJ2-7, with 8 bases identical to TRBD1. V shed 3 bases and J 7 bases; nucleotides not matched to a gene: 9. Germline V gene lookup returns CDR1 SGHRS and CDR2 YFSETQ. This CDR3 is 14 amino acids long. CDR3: CASSSQGAEGEQYF. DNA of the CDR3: TGCGCCAGCAGCTCCCAGGGGGCGGAGGGTGAGCAGTACTTC.

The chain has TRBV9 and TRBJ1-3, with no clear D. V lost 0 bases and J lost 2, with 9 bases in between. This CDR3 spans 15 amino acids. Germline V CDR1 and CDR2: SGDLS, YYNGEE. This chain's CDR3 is CASSVGASPGNTIYF. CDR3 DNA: TGTGCCAGCAGCGTAGGTGCCTCCCCTGGAAACACCATATATTTT. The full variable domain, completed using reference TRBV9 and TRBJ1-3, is DSGVTQTPKHLITATGQRVTLRCSPRSGDLSVYWYQQSLDQGLQFLIQYYNGEERAKGNILERFSAQQFPDLHSELNLSSLELGDSALYFCASSVGASPGNTIYFGEGSWLTVV.

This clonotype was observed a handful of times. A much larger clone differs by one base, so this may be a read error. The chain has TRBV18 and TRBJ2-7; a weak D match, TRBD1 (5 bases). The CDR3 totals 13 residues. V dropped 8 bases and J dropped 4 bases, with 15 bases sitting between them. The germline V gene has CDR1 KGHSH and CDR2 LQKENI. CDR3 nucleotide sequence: TGTGCCAGCCCCACGGCAGGGTCTTACGAGCAGTACTTC. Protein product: CASPTAGSYEQYF.

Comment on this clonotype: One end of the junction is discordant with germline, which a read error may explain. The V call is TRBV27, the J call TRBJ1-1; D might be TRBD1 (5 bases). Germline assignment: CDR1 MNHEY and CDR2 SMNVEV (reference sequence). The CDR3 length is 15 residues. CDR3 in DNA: TGTGCCAGCAGTTTTAACGAGGCAGGGAACGCTGAAGCTTTCTTT. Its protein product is CASSFNEAGNAEAFF.

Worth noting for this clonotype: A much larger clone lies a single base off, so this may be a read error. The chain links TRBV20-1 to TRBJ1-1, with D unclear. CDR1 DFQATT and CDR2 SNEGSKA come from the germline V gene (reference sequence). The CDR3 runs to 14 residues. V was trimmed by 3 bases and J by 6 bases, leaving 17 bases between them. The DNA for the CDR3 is TGCAGTGCTAGTTCACAAGGACGACGGGCTGAAGCTTTCTTT. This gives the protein CSASSQGRRAEAFF.

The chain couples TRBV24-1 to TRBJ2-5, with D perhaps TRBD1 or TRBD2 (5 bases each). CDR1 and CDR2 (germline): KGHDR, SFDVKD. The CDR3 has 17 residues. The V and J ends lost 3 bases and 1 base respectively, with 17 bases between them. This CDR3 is CATSDDRDQGIQETQYF. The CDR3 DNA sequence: TGTGCCACCAGTGATGACCGGGACCAAGGAATCCAAGAGACCCAGTACTTC.